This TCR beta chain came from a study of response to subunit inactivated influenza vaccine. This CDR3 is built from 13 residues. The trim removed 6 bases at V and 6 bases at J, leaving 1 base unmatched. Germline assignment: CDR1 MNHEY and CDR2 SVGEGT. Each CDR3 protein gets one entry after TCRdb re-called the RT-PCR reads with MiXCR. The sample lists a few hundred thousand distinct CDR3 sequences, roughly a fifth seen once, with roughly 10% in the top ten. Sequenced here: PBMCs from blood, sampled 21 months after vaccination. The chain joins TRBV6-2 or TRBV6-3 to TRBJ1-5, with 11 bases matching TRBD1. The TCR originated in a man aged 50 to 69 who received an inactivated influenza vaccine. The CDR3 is CASRDRGRQPQHF. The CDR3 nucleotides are TGTGCCAGCAGGGACAGGGGGCGTCAGCCCCAGCATTTT.